This is a list of T cell receptor beta chains from one sample in a study of graft-versus-host responses after intestinal transplantation. Generated by immunoSEQ multiplex PCR, the TCRdb table keeps only in-frame clones and is missing some. The sample lists more than 75,000 clones, about 91% seen once, with just under 0.35% in the top ten. For these TCRs, the target antigens are not known. The specimen comprised unstimulated CD4+ T cells sorted from spleen or lymph node cells, sampled before transplant. These receptors came from a human donor who was the organ donor for an intestinal transplant. Both conserved end residues are part of each CDR3. D genes are given only for firm matches. Clone size, where shown, is once, few, many, or a class for clones that have expanded.

d_gene: -; v_gene: TRBV6-1; abundance: -; j_gene: TRBJ1-1; CDR3nt: TGTGCCAGCAGTCTCCGGGGCGGGGGCACTGAAGCTTTCTTT; CDR3aa: CASSLRGGGTEAFF
d_gene: TRBD2; v_gene: TRBV9; abundance: -; j_gene: TRBJ2-1; CDR3nt: TGTGCCAGCAGCGGTCTAGCGGGAGGGCCAAGTGAGCAGTTCTTC; CDR3aa: CASSGLAGGPSEQFF
d_gene: -; v_gene: TRBV11-3; abundance: -; j_gene: TRBJ1-2; CDR3nt: TGTGCCAGCAGCTTCTCAGACTATGGCTACACCTTC; CDR3aa: CASSFSDYGYTF
d_gene: TRBD2; v_gene: TRBV19; abundance: -; j_gene: TRBJ2-5; CDR3nt: TGTGCCAGTAGTAGGCGGGGGGGAGAGACCCAGTACTTC; CDR3aa: CASSRRGGETQYF
d_gene: TRBD2; v_gene: TRBV14; abundance: -; j_gene: TRBJ2-1; CDR3nt: TGTGCCAGCAGCCATTCTGGACTAGCGGGAGGGGGAAATGAGCAGTTCTTC; CDR3aa: CASSHSGLAGGGNEQFF
d_gene: -; v_gene: TRBV5-1; abundance: -; j_gene: TRBJ1-6; CDR3nt: TGCGCCAGCAGCTGGAGGGACTTAGGAACTTCACCCCTCCACTTT; CDR3aa: CASSWRDLGTSPLHF
d_gene: -; v_gene: TRBV6-5; abundance: -; j_gene: TRBJ1-4; CDR3nt: TGTGCCAGCAGTTACTCCCCCGGGGCAGGGGTTGAAAAACTGTTTTTT; CDR3aa: CASSYSPGAGVEKLFF
d_gene: TRBD2; v_gene: TRBV10-3; abundance: -; j_gene: TRBJ2-1; CDR3nt: TGTGCCATCAGTGCTAGCGGGAGTCACAATGAGCAGTTCTTC; CDR3aa: CAISASGSHNEQFF
d_gene: TRBD2; v_gene: TRBV5-6; abundance: -; j_gene: TRBJ2-1; CDR3nt: TGTGCCAGCAGCTTGGCCCCGCCTAGCGGGGGGTCTCTGGTGAATGAGCAGTTCTTC; CDR3aa: CASSLAPPSGGSLVNEQFF
d_gene: TRBD2; v_gene: TRBV6-6; abundance: once; j_gene: TRBJ2-1; CDR3nt: TGTGCCAGCAGTTACTCACTAGCGGGAGGGCCCTCTGAGCAGTTCTTC; CDR3aa: CASSYSLAGGPSEQFF
d_gene: -; v_gene: TRBV18; abundance: -; j_gene: TRBJ1-2; CDR3nt: TGTGCCAGCTCACCTCAGGGCGATGGCTACACCTTC; CDR3aa: CASSPQGDGYTF
d_gene: TRBD1; v_gene: TRBV4-1; abundance: -; j_gene: TRBJ2-2; CDR3nt: TGCGCCAGCAGCCAAAGACTGGACAGGGGGACCGGGGAGCTGTTTTTT; CDR3aa: CASSQRLDRGTGELFF
d_gene: -; v_gene: TRBV5-1; abundance: -; j_gene: TRBJ2-3; CDR3nt: TGCGCCAGCAGCCCGCCGGGACTTCCCACAGATACGCAGTATTTT; CDR3aa: CASSPPGLPTDTQYF
d_gene: -; v_gene: TRBV11-2; abundance: -; j_gene: TRBJ2-1; CDR3nt: TGTGCCAGCAGCTTCGGCGGTGCGATAGGGGTTCTCGGCGAGCAGTTCTTC; CDR3aa: CASSFGGAIGVLGEQFF
d_gene: -; v_gene: TRBV1; abundance: -; j_gene: TRBJ2-1; CDR3nt: TGCACCAGCAGCCAAGACCTTTCTTCGGCACTAGCCTCCTACAATGAGCAGTTCTTC; CDR3aa: CTSSQDLSSALASYNEQFF
d_gene: -; v_gene: TRBV6-5; abundance: -; j_gene: TRBJ1-2; CDR3nt: TGTGCCAGCAGTGTTCAGGGTCACTATGGCTACACCTTC; CDR3aa: CASSVQGHYGYTF
d_gene: TRBD2; v_gene: TRBV7-2; abundance: -; j_gene: TRBJ2-7; CDR3nt: TGTGCCAGCAGCTTAGCCCCGGGACTAGCGGGAGACGGTGAGCAGTACTTC; CDR3aa: CASSLAPGLAGDGEQYF
d_gene: TRBD2; v_gene: TRBV5-4; abundance: -; j_gene: TRBJ2-3; CDR3nt: TGTGCCAGCCATAACCCCGTACTAGCGGGATTCGATACGCAGTATTTT; CDR3aa: CASHNPVLAGFDTQYF
d_gene: -; v_gene: TRBV2; abundance: -; j_gene: TRBJ2-7; CDR3nt: TGTGCCAGCAGCGTTCAGGGTGGTGAGCAGTACTTC; CDR3aa: CASSVQGGEQYF
d_gene: TRBD2; v_gene: TRBV19; abundance: -; j_gene: TRBJ2-7; CDR3nt: TGTGCCAGTAGTCTAGCGGGGGCCTACGAGCAGTACTTC; CDR3aa: CASSLAGAYEQYF
d_gene: -; v_gene: TRBV5-4; abundance: -; j_gene: TRBJ2-5; CDR3nt: TGTGCCAGCAGCATTGATCCGGGATCACAAGAGACCCAGTACTTC; CDR3aa: CASSIDPGSQETQYF
d_gene: -; v_gene: TRBV19; abundance: -; j_gene: TRBJ1-5; CDR3nt: TGTGCCAGTAGTATCGGTACAGGGAGAGGAAGGCCCCAGCATTTT; CDR3aa: CASSIGTGRGRPQHF
d_gene: -; v_gene: TRBV10-1; abundance: -; j_gene: TRBJ2-3; CDR3nt: TGCGCCAGTAGCCGACAGGTTAGCACAGATACGCAGTATTTT; CDR3aa: CASSRQVSTDTQYF
d_gene: TRBD2; v_gene: TRBV7-3; abundance: -; j_gene: TRBJ2-2; CDR3nt: TGTGCCAGCAGCTTAGCGGGGGGAGGCACCGGGGAGCTGTTTTTT; CDR3aa: CASSLAGGGTGELFF
d_gene: -; v_gene: TRBV29-1; abundance: once; j_gene: TRBJ1-3; CDR3nt: TGCAGCGTGCCGGGAAGCTCTGGAAACACCATATATTTT; CDR3aa: CSVPGSSGNTIYF
d_gene: -; v_gene: TRBV15; abundance: -; j_gene: TRBJ1-2; CDR3nt: TGTGCCACCAGCAGAACGGGGGTTAACTATGGCTACACCTTC; CDR3aa: CATSRTGVNYGYTF
d_gene: -; v_gene: TRBV6-1; abundance: -; j_gene: TRBJ2-5; CDR3nt: TGTGCCAGTCCGTCCCTGGCCTTGGAGACCCAGTACTTC; CDR3aa: CASPSLALETQYF
d_gene: TRBD2; v_gene: TRBV5-1; abundance: -; j_gene: TRBJ2-7; CDR3nt: TGCGCCAGCAGCTTGGTACCGCAGGGTTCGGGGGGGTGGGGTACCTACGAGCAGTACTTC; CDR3aa: CASSLVPQGSGGWGTYEQYF
d_gene: -; v_gene: TRBV29-1; abundance: -; j_gene: TRBJ1-1; CDR3nt: TGCAGCGTTGTCGGACAGCTGAACACTGAAGCTTTCTTT; CDR3aa: CSVVGQLNTEAFF